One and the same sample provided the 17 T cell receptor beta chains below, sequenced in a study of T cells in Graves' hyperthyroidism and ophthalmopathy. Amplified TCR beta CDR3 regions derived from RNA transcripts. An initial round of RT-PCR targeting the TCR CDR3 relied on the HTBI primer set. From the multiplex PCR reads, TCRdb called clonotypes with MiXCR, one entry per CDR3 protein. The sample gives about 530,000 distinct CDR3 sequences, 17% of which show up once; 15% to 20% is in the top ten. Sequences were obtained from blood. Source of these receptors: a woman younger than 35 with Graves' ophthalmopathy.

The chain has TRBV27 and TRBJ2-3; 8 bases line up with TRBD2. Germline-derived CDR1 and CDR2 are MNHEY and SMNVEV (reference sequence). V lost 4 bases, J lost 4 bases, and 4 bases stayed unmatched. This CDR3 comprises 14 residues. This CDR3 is CASSSGGGPDTQYF. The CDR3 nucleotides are TGTGCCAGCAGTTCGGGGGGGGGGCCAGATACGCAGTATTTT.

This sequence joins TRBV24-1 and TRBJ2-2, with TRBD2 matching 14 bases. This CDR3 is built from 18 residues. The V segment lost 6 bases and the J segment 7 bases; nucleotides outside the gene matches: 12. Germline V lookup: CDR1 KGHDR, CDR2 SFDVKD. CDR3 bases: TGTGCCACCAGTCGGGCCGGGACTAGCGGGAGCTTGAGCGGGGAGCTGTTTTTT. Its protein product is CATSRAGTSGSLSGELFF.

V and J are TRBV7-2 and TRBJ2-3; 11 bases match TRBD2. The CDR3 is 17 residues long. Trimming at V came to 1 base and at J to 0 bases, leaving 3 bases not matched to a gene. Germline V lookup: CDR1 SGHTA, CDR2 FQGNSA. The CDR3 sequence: CASSLEGTSGSTDTQYF. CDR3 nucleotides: TGTGCCAGCAGCTTAGAAGGGACTAGCGGTAGCACAGATACGCAGTATTTT.

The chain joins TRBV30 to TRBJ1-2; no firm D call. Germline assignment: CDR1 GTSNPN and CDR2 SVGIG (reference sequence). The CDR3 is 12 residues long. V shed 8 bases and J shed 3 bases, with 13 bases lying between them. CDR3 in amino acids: CARGDYYYGYTF. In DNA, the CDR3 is TGTGCCCGTGGGGATTATTACTATGGCTACACCTTC.

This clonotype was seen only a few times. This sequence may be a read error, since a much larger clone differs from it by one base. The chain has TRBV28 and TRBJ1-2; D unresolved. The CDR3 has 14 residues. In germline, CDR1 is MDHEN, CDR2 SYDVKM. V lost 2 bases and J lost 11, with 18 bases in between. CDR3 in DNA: TGTGCCAGCAGTTTACGAGGGCAGGACCTAAGGTACACCTTC. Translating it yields CASSLRGQDLRYTF.

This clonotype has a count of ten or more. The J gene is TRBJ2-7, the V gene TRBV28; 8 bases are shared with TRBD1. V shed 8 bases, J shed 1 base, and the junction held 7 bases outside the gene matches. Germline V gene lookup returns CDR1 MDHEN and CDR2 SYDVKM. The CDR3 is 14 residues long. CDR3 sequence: CASGIRDRSYEQYF. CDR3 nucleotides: TGTGCCAGCGGAATCCGGGACAGGTCCTACGAGCAGTACTTC.

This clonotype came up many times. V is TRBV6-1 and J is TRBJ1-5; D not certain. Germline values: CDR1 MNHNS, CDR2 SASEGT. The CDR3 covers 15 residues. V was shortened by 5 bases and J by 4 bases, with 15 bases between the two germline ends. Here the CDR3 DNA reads TGTGCCAGCAGTTTATACAGTTCCGGGAATCAGCCCCAGCATTTT. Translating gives CASSLYSSGNQPQHF.

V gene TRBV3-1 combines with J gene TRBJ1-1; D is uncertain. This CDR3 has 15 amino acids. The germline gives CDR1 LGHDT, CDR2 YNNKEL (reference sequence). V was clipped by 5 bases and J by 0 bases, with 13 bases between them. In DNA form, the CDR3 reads TGTGCCAGCAGCACACAGAGTACGATGAACACTGAAGCTTTCTTT. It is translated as CASSTQSTMNTEAFF.

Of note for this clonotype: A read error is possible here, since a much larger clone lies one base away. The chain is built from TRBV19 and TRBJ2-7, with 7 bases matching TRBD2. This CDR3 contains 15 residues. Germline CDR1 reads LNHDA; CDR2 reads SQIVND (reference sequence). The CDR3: CVSSPAARGVGEQYF. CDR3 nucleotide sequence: TGTGTCAGCAGCCCTGCGGCCCGGGGGGTCGGCGAGCAGTACTTC. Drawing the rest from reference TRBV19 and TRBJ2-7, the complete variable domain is DGGITQSPKYLFRKEGQNVTLSCEQNLNHDAMYWYRQDPGQGLRLIYYSQIVNDFQKGDIAEGYSVSREKKESFPLTVTSAQKNPTAFYLCVSSPAARGVGEQYFGPGTRLTVT.

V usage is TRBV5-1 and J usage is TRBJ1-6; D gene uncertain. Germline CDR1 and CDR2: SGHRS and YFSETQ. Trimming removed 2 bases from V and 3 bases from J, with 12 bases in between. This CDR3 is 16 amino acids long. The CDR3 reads CASSLGPANYNSPLHF. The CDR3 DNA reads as TGCGCCAGCAGCTTAGGACCGGCCAACTATAATTCACCCCTCCACTTT.

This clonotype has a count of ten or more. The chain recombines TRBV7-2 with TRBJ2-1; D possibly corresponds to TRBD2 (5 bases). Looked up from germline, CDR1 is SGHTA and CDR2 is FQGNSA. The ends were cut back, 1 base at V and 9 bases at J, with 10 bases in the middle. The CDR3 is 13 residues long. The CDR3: CASSLEAGTEQFF. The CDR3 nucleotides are TGTGCCAGCAGCTTAGAGGCGGGTACTGAGCAGTTCTTC.

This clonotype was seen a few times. The CDR3 protein is CSVSIYVRTYSPLNQPQHF. The CDR3, as DNA: TGCAGCGTTTCTATCTACGTCCGCACCTACTCCCCCCTCAATCAGCCCCAGCATTTT. The chain uses TRBV29-1 and TRBJ1-5, with D uncertain. Trimming left V 5 bases short and J 3 bases short, with 29 bases between. This CDR3 spans 19 amino acids. CDR1 SQVTM and CDR2 ANQGSEA come from the germline V gene.

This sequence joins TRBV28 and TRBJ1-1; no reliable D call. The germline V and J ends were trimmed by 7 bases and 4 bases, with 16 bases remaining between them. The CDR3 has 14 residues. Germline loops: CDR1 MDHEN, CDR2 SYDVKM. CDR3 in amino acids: CASMGTGFITEAFF. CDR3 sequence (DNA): TGTGCCAGCATGGGCACCGGGTTTATCACTGAAGCTTTCTTT.

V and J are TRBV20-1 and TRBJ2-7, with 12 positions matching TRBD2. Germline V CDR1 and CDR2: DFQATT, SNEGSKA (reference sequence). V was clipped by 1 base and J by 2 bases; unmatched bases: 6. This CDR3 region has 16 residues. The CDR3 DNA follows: TGCAGTGCTAGAGGGCTAGCGGGAGGGCCCCCCTACGAGCAGTACTTC. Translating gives CSARGLAGGPPYEQYF.

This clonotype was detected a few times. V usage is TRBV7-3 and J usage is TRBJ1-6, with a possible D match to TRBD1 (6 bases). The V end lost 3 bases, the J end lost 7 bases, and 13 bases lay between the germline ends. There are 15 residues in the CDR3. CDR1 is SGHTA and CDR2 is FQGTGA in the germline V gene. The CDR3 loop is CASSLIGGPNSPLHF. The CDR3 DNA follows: TGTGCCAGCAGCTTGATCGGGGGCCCCAATTCACCCCTCCACTTT.

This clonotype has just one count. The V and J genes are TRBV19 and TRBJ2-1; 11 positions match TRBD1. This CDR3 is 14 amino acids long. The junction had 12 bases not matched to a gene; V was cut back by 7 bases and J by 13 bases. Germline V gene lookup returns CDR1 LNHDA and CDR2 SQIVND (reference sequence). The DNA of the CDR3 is TGTGCCAGTACCTTGGACAGGGGGCCCTCACAACAGTTCTTC. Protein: CASTLDRGPSQQFF.

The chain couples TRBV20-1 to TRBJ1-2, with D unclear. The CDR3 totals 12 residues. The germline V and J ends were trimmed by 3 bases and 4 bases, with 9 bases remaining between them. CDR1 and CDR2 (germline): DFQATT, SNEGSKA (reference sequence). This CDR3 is CSASMGGYGYTF. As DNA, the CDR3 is TGCAGTGCTAGTATGGGTGGCTATGGCTACACCTTC.